The next 7 T cell receptor beta chains were all read from a single sample in a study of cytomegalovirus exposure and HLA in healthy donors. A multiplex PCR was run with 60 Vbeta primers and 13 Jbeta primers. The protocol was immunoSEQ multiplex PCR, while the TCRdb copy is restricted to in-frame clones and leaves out a portion. The sample lists around 150,000 clones; approximately 70% were seen once. The sample consisted of PBMCs. Receptors were obtained from a woman aged 40 to 50 in good health and CMV-seropositive.

The rearrangement links TRBV7-8 to TRBJ2-7, with 7 nucleotides matching TRBD2. This CDR3 region has 15 residues. The V gene end was trimmed by 5 bases and the J gene end by 6 bases; junction bases not matched to a gene: 13. Per the germline V gene, CDR1 is SGHVS and CDR2 is FQNEAQ. CDR3 sequence: CASSGQSTSTGEQYF. The CDR3 bases are TGTGCCAGCAGCGGCCAGTCGACTAGCACAGGCGAGCAGTACTTC.

The genes are TRBV4-2 and TRBJ1-3; TRBD1 matches at 7 bases. V shed 3 bases, J shed 3 bases, and the junction held 8 bases outside the gene matches. Germline V lookup: CDR1 LGHNA, CDR2 YNFKEQ. There are 16 residues in the CDR3. DNA of the CDR3: TGTGCCAGCAGCCAGGAAACAGGGGTTAGTGGAAACACCATATATTTT. Its protein product is CASSQETGVSGNTIYF.

The rearrangement uses TRBV14 and TRBJ1-1; D remains unclear. The CDR3 consists of 15 residues. From germline, CDR1 is SGHDN and CDR2 FVKESK. The V gene lost 1 base and the J gene lost 3 bases, with 12 bases spanning the gap. CDR3: CASSQVAGSDTEAFF. The CDR3 bases are TGTGCCAGCAGCCAAGTGGCGGGGTCGGACACTGAAGCTTTCTTT.

V usage is TRBV7-2 and J usage is TRBJ1-6; D may be TRBD1 (6 bases). Between the trimmed V and J ends, which lost 5 bases and 7 bases, there was a span of 15 bases. The CDR3 is 15 residues long. Germline V gives CDR1 SGHTA, CDR2 FQGNSA. CDR3 sequence (DNA): TGTGCCAGCAGCATACAGGGTGATTGGAATTCACCCCTCCACTTT. As protein: CASSIQGDWNSPLHF.

V usage is TRBV27 and J usage is TRBJ2-5; the D gene is possibly TRBD1 (5 bases). The J call is uncertain, as TRBJ2-7 better fits the DNA end. The CDR3 loop spans 12 amino acids. Germline assignment: CDR1 MNHEY and CDR2 SMNVEV (reference sequence). The CDR3 region has the DNA TGTGCCAGCAGTACGGACACCTACGAGCAGTACTTC. Amino acids: CASSTDTYEQYF.

This clone was counted only a few times. One junction end does not reproduce the germline sequence, and a read error may be involved. The V and J genes are TRBV7-8 and TRBJ1-2; D may be TRBD1 (5 bases). Germline V gives CDR1 SGHVS, CDR2 FQNEAQ. There are 12 residues in the CDR3. CDR3 amino acids: CASSTGRSGYPF. For the CDR3, the DNA is TGTGCCAGCAGCACAGGACGGAGTGGCTACCCCTTC.

The chain combines TRBV7-2 with TRBJ2-7; TRBD1 matches at 7 bases. There are 15 residues in the CDR3. The V segment lost 5 bases and the J segment 3 bases; nucleotides outside the gene matches: 10. The V gene's germline CDR1 is SGHTA and CDR2 FQGNSA. The DNA for the CDR3 is TGTGCCAGCAGCGATACAGGGGCGTCGTACTACGAGCAGTACTTC. This codes for CASSDTGASYYEQYF. The complete variable domain, with remaining parts taken from reference TRBV7-2 and TRBJ2-7, reads GAGVSQSPSNKVTEKGKDVELRCDPISGHTALYWYRQSLGQGLEFLIYFQGNSAPDKSGLPSDRFSAERTGGSVSTLTIQRTQQEDSAVYLCASSDTGASYYEQYFGPGTRLTVT.